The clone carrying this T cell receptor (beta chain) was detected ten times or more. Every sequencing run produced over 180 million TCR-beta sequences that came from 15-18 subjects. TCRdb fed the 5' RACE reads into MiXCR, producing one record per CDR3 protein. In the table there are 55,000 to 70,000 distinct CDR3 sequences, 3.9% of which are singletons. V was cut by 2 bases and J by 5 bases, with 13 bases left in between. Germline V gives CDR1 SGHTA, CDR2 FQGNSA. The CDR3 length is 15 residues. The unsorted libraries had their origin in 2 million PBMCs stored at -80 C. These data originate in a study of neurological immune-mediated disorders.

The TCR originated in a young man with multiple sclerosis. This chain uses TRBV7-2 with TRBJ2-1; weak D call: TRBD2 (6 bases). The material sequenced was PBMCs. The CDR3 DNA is TGTGCCAGCAGCTTACGGCGGGACGGTCACAATGAGCAGTTCTTC. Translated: CASSLRRDGHNEQFF.